This T cell receptor beta chain was captured by sequencing in a study of blood T cell repertoires in COVID-19. Overall study context: T cells, B-cell-depleted T cells, or PBMCs provided the cDNA or gDNA that served as material.

The ends lost 4 bases at V and 8 bases at J; junction bases unmatched: 8. The germline CDR1 and CDR2 sequences are LNHDA and SQIVND (reference sequence). The CDR3 has 15 amino acids. This clone came up a few times. Authors' data handling: Amplification of reference gene primers provided the estimated nucleated cell counts. The assay was immunoSEQ multiplex PCR, and TCRdb's table has in-frame clones only and misses some. The DNA gave D and trimming, while V, J and clone size come from that table. The profile shows approximately 160,000 clones, over 65% of them singletons. The sequence derives from a man aged 55-75 years with acute or convalescent COVID-19. The sample taken for sequencing was peripheral blood. The V and J genes are TRBV19 and TRBJ1-6, with 7 bases matching TRBD1. CDR3 loop: CASSTKTGSHSPLHF. The CDR3 bases are TGTGCCAGTAGTACGAAGACAGGGAGCCATTCACCCCTCCACTTT.